A selection of T cell receptor beta chains follows, all from one sample in a study of T cell responses to AZD1222 COVID-19 vaccine. This table comes from immunoSEQ multiplex PCR, and its TCRdb copy is limited to in-frame clones, with some not included. The data show about 130,000 clones, about 86% seen once. The material sequenced was peripheral blood, taken on day 0 of AZD1222 vaccination. The source of these receptors is an adult in good health. Both conserved end residues are part of each CDR3. A D gene is named only where the DNA matches it firmly. Not every row has a clone size; where given, it reads once, few, many or a size class.

TRBV9	-	TRBJ2-1	TRBD2	CASSAGGYNEQFF	TGTGCCAGTTCGGCGGGGGGTTACAATGAGCAGTTCTTC
TRBV10-3	-	TRBJ1-2	TRBD1	CAILSAGGVDGYTF	TGTGCCATCCTTTCTGCAGGGGGCGTCGATGGCTACACCTTC
TRBV7-9	-	TRBJ2-1	-	CASTDTYNEQFF	TGTGCCAGCACCGATACCTACAATGAGCAGTTCTTC
TRBV4-1	few	TRBJ1-2	-	CASSQVLGLGGYTF	TGCGCCAGCAGCCAAGTCCTTGGCCTGGGGGGCTACACCTTC
TRBV6-4	-	TRBJ2-3	TRBD2	CASSPTSGTTDTQYF	TGTGCCAGCAGTCCCACTAGCGGGACCACAGATACGCAGTATTTT
TRBV2	many	TRBJ2-5	TRBD2	CASSPGSSGEETQYF	TGTGCCAGCAGCCCCGGGTCTAGCGGGGAAGAGACCCAGTACTTC
TRBV3-1/TRBV3-2	-	TRBJ1-2	-	CASSQDWALYGYTF	TGTGCCAGCAGCCAAGATTGGGCGCTCTATGGCTACACCTTC
TRBV7-2	-	TRBJ2-1	-	CASSLPSSNNEQFF	TGTGCCAGCAGCTTACCATCTAGCAACAATGAGCAGTTCTTC
TRBV19	-	TRBJ2-7	TRBD1	CASSRFGQGARSSYEQYF	TGTGCCAGTAGTAGATTCGGACAGGGGGCTCGTAGCTCCTACGAGCAGTACTTC
TRBV2	-	TRBJ2-6	TRBD1	CASSTGTGSGANVLTF	TGTGCCAGCAGTACCGGGACAGGGTCTGGGGCCAACGTCCTGACTTTC
TRBV4-1	-	TRBJ2-6	TRBD2	CASSPGRGRSGANVLTF	TGCGCCAGCAGCCCGGGGAGGGGACGGAGTGGGGCCAACGTCCTGACTTTC
TRBV7-8	-	TRBJ1-1	-	CASSLRTGTKGTEAFF	TGTGCCAGCAGCTTACGTACCGGGACAAAGGGCACTGAAGCTTTCTTT
TRBV4-3	-	TRBJ2-7	TRBD2	CASSQEVSGVFVEQYF	TGCGCCAGCAGCCAAGAGGTTAGCGGGGTATTTGTCGAGCAGTACTTC
TRBV6-5	once	TRBJ2-3	TRBD2	CASRESGSTDTQYF	TGTGCCAGCAGGGAGAGCGGGAGTACAGATACGCAGTATTTT
TRBV5-1	-	TRBJ1-1	TRBD1	CASSLATGGLNTEAFF	TGCGCCAGCAGCTTGGCGACAGGGGGACTGAACACTGAAGCTTTCTTT
TRBV11-2	-	TRBJ2-5	-	CASSLDRQRAQYF	TGTGCCAGCAGCTTAGATCGCCAGCGGGCCCAGTACTTC
TRBV6-5	-	TRBJ1-6	TRBD1	CASSYRQGSSPLHF	TGTGCCAGCAGTTATCGACAGGGGAGTTCACCCCTCCACTTT
TRBV13	-	TRBJ2-4	-	CATGTAKNIQYF	TGTGCCACCGGGACAGCCAAAAACATTCAGTACTTC
TRBV4-3	-	TRBJ2-6	TRBD2	CASSFWSGGGANVLTF	TGCGCCAGCAGCTTTTGGTCGGGGGGAGGGGCCAACGTCCTGACTTTC
TRBV7-9	few	TRBJ2-5	-	CASSETGSGETQYF	TGTGCCAGCAGCGAGACGGGTAGCGGAGAGACCCAGTACTTC
TRBV6-2/TRBV6-3	-	TRBJ1-5	-	CASSYRSISNQPQHF	TGTGCCAGCAGTTATAGGTCGATAAGCAATCAGCCCCAGCATTTT
TRBV6-4	-	TRBJ2-1	TRBD1	CASSERGQEFNEQFF	TGTGCCAGCAGTGAGAGGGGGCAGGAGTTTAATGAGCAGTTCTTC
TRBV21-1	-	TRBJ2-4	-	CASSRRAGKNIQYF	TGTGCCAGCAGCAGGAGGGCCGGCAAAAACATTCAGTACTTC
TRBV3-1/TRBV3-2	-	TRBJ2-2	-	CASSQEVLNTGELFF	TGTGCCAGCAGCCAAGAAGTCCTGAACACCGGGGAGCTGTTTTTT
TRBV9	-	TRBJ2-2	-	CASTNFYEDPNTGELFF	TGTGCCAGCACCAACTTCTATGAGGATCCGAACACCGGGGAGCTGTTTTTT
TRBV11-2	-	TRBJ1-6	-	CASSRENSPLHF	TGTGCCAGTTCCAGGGAAAATTCACCCCTCCACTTT
TRBV6-5	-	TRBJ1-5	TRBD1	CASRPGQGDQPQHF	TGTGCCAGCAGACCGGGACAGGGCGATCAGCCCCAGCATTTT
TRBV6-6	-	TRBJ1-6	TRBD1	CASSYSKGANSPLHF	TGTGCCAGCAGTTACTCGAAGGGGGCAAATTCACCCCTCCACTTT
TRBV7-2	-	TRBJ1-1	TRBD1	CASSLEQGANTEAFF	TGTGCCAGCAGCTTAGAACAGGGGGCAAACACTGAAGCTTTCTTT
TRBV6-2/TRBV6-3	-	TRBJ1-1	TRBD1	CASSLTGGTEAFF	TGTGCCAGCAGTCTAACAGGGGGCACTGAAGCTTTCTTT
TRBV30	-	TRBJ2-3	-	CAWIKIGVGGTDTQYF	TGTGCCTGGATCAAAATCGGGGTGGGGGGCACAGATACGCAGTATTTT
TRBV3-1/TRBV3-2	-	TRBJ2-7	TRBD2	CASSQDRSSGPLRQYF	TGTGCCAGCAGCCAAGATCGGTCTAGCGGTCCCCTTAGACAGTACTTC
TRBV3-1/TRBV3-2	-	TRBJ1-5	-	CASSQDINQPQHF	TGTGCCAGCAGCCAAGATATAAATCAGCCCCAGCATTTT
TRBV14	once	TRBJ2-1	-	CASSPDGTYNEQFF	TGTGCCAGCAGCCCGGACGGCACCTACAATGAGCAGTTCTTC
TRBV7-2	-	TRBJ2-3	TRBD2	CASSVLAGGNTDTQYF	TGTGCCAGCAGCGTACTAGCGGGGGGAAACACAGATACGCAGTATTTT
TRBV5-1	-	TRBJ1-1	-	CASSFQGSHMNTEAFF	TGCGCCAGCAGCTTCCAGGGGTCACACATGAACACTGAAGCTTTCTTT
TRBV2	-	TRBJ1-2	-	CASSIRGLGGYTF	TGTGCCAGCAGTATCAGGGGCCTTGGTGGCTACACCTTC
TRBV7-2	-	TRBJ1-1	-	CASTTGPGTEAFF	TGTGCCAGCACCACAGGCCCGGGAACTGAAGCTTTCTTT
TRBV11-2	-	TRBJ2-7	-	CASSFGLGREQYF	TGTGCCAGCAGCTTCGGGTTGGGGCGCGAGCAGTACTTC
TRBV7-6	-	TRBJ2-2	-	CASSLRSNTGELFF	TGTGCCAGCAGCTTACGGTCGAACACCGGGGAGCTGTTTTTT
TRBV19	-	TRBJ1-3	-	CASSSSTTGNTIYF	TGTGCCAGTAGCTCGTCCACCACGGGAAACACCATATATTTT
TRBV27	-	TRBJ1-2	-	CASSPSWGVNYGYTF	TGTGCCAGCAGTCCCTCGTGGGGTGTTAACTATGGCTACACCTTC